The rows below give T cell receptor beta chains drawn from one sample of a study of blood T cell repertoires in COVID-19. The data were produced by immunoSEQ multiplex PCR, yet TCRdb's version contains in-frame clones alone and is incomplete. Of over 100,000 clones in the sample, around 77% were seen once. The sequencing sample was made of peripheral blood. These receptors originate from a man in his 60s with active or convalescent COVID-19. The CDR3 runs from the conserved cysteine through the conserved F or W. A D gene is named only where the DNA matches it firmly. A row's size may be missing; if present it is once, few, many or a size class.

size	V	J	D	DNA	CDR3
once	TRBV10-3	TRBJ2-3	TRBD2	TGTGCCATCAGTGAGACTAGCGGGTGGGTTACGCAGTATTTT	CAISETSGWVTQYF
NA	TRBV19	TRBJ2-5	TRBD2	TGTGCCAGTAGTACTATAGGGACTAGCGGGAGCGGAGGGACCCAGTACTTC	CASSTIGTSGSGGTQYF
few	TRBV28	TRBJ1-5	NA	TGTGCCAGCACCGAAAGCGGGTTGGGCAATCAGCCCCAGCATTTT	CASTESGLGNQPQHF
NA	TRBV27	TRBJ1-5	NA	TGTGCCAGCAGGCCAGGGGTAGCCAATCAGCCCCAGCATTTT	CASRPGVANQPQHF
NA	TRBV7-2	TRBJ1-3	NA	TGTGCCAGCAGCTTAGGGGGCAGGGCTGGTGGAAACACCATATATTTT	CASSLGGRAGGNTIYF
NA	TRBV11-2	TRBJ2-3	NA	TGTGCCAGCAGCCTCCCCCCCGGCAGGGTAACAGATACGCAGTATTTT	CASSLPPGRVTDTQYF
NA	TRBV7-6	TRBJ2-3	TRBD2	TGTGCCAGCAGCCTCCTGGGACTAGCGGGGGCAGATACGCAGTATTTT	CASSLLGLAGADTQYF
NA	TRBV24-1	TRBJ1-1	TRBD1	TGTGCCACCAGTGACCCCGGGACAGGGAACACTGAAGCTTTCTTT	CATSDPGTGNTEAFF
NA	TRBV5-4	TRBJ2-3	TRBD1	TGTGCCAGCGGGCGGGACAGGGGAACAGATACGCAGTATTTT	CASGRDRGTDTQYF
NA	TRBV9	TRBJ2-3	NA	TGTGCCAGCAGCGGGTCGCCTGGAGGGACAGATACGCAGTATTTT	CASSGSPGGTDTQYF
NA	TRBV10-3	TRBJ1-1	NA	TGTGCCATCAGTACCCAGGGTCGGAACACTGAAGCTTTCTTT	CAISTQGRNTEAFF
once	TRBV24-1	TRBJ2-3	NA	TGTGCCATCGCGGGTTCGCGCACAGATACGCAGTATTTT	CAIAGSRTDTQYF
NA	TRBV11-1	TRBJ2-7	NA	TGTGCCAGCAGCCCCGCCGAATGGCCGAGGAGATACGAGCAGTACTTC	CASSPAEWPRRYEQYF
NA	TRBV4-1	TRBJ2-3	TRBD1	TGCGCCAGCAGCCGTGGGACAGGGGCTACAGATACGCAGTATTTT	CASSRGTGATDTQYF
few	TRBV7-8	TRBJ1-1	NA	TGTGCCAGCAGCCCCAAGACACTGAACACTGAAGCTTTCTTT	CASSPKTLNTEAFF
NA	TRBV5-1	TRBJ1-4	TRBD1	TGCGCCAGCAGCCCAGGGCTCACAGGGGTCGGAAATGAAAAACTGTTTTTT	CASSPGLTGVGNEKLFF
many	TRBV10-3	TRBJ2-7	TRBD1	TGTGCCATCAGACCTGGGACAGGGAGGTACGAGCAGTACTTC	CAIRPGTGRYEQYF
NA	TRBV3-1/TRBV3-2	TRBJ2-1	TRBD2	TGTGCCAGAAGAGGGGCTAGCGGGAACGTCATGAGCTCCTACAATGAGCAGTTCTTC	CARRGASGNVMSSYNEQFF
NA	TRBV14	TRBJ2-2	NA	TGTGCCAGCAGCCTGTTAAACACCGGGGAGCTGTTTTTT	CASSLLNTGELFF
NA	TRBV28	TRBJ2-7	NA	TGTGCCAGCAGTTCCCCGCTCAGCTCCTACGAGCAGTACTTC	CASSSPLSSYEQYF
NA	TRBV28	TRBJ2-3	NA	TGTGCCAGCAGACCTCTGGGACTCCAGGGCACAGATACGCAGTATTTT	CASRPLGLQGTDTQYF
NA	TRBV5-1	TRBJ2-2	TRBD2	TGCGCCAGCAGCTCGCGTAGCGGGAGCGCGGTGGGGGAGCTGTTTTTT	CASSSRSGSAVGELFF
NA	TRBV9	TRBJ2-7	TRBD1	TGTGCCAGCAGCGGGGAGGACAGGGGAAACTACGAGCAGTACTTC	CASSGEDRGNYEQYF
few	TRBV15	TRBJ2-1	TRBD1	TGTGCCACCAGCAGAGATCCGGACAGGGGGATTTACCCTGAGCAGTTCTTC	CATSRDPDRGIYPEQFF
NA	TRBV27	TRBJ1-1	TRBD1	TGTGCCAGCAGTTACAGGGGTGAGAGCACTGAAGCTTTCTTT	CASSYRGESTEAFF
NA	TRBV19	TRBJ2-3	NA	TGTGCCAGTAGTATGGGCTTCCTAGATACGCAGTATTTT	CASSMGFLDTQYF
NA	TRBV2	TRBJ2-7	NA	TGTGCCAGCAGCGGGATGGCCTACGAGCAGTACTTC	CASSGMAYEQYF
NA	TRBV19	TRBJ2-7	NA	TGTGCCAGTAGGAAGCCGGGACTTACCTCCTACGAGCAGTACTTC	CASRKPGLTSYEQYF
once	TRBV7-9	TRBJ2-2	NA	TGTGCCAGCAGCTATACACCCTTAGGGAGGACGAACACCGGGGAGCTGTTTTTT	CASSYTPLGRTNTGELFF
NA	TRBV9	TRBJ2-1	NA	TGTGCCAGCAGCGTCGCGGAGTACAATGAGCAGTTCTTC	CASSVAEYNEQFF
once	TRBV9	TRBJ1-3	TRBD1	TGTGCCAGCAGCGTACAGGGGGCGAGTGGAAACACCATATATTTT	CASSVQGASGNTIYF
NA	TRBV27	TRBJ2-3	NA	TGTGCCAGCAGACCGGGATACGGCACAGATACGCAGTATTTT	CASRPGYGTDTQYF
few	TRBV7-8	TRBJ1-4	TRBD1	TGTGCCAGCAGGAGGGACAGGGGTGCAACTAATGAAAAACTGTTTTTT	CASRRDRGATNEKLFF
NA	TRBV6-6	TRBJ2-5	TRBD2	TGTGCCAGCAGTGCCCTAGCGGGAGGGCAAGAGACCCAGTACTTC	CASSALAGGQETQYF
NA	TRBV12-3/TRBV12-4	TRBJ2-1	NA	TGTGCCAGCAGTTTAGGCGGCAATGAGCAGTTCTTC	CASSLGGNEQFF
NA	TRBV3-1/TRBV3-2	TRBJ2-1	TRBD2	TGTGCCAGCAGCCAAGACAGGCGGGGGAACAATGAGCAGTTCTTC	CASSQDRRGNNEQFF
NA	TRBV11-2	TRBJ2-1	TRBD2	TGTGCCAGCAGCCTCCGGACTAGCGGGAGGACGGATGAGCAGTTCTTC	CASSLRTSGRTDEQFF
NA	TRBV2	TRBJ2-3	TRBD1	TGTGCCAGCCTCCGGGACAGGGGAGGCACAGATACGCAGTATTTT	CASLRDRGGTDTQYF
NA	TRBV20-1	TRBJ2-3	NA	TGCAGTGCTAGTGTTCCCCGGGGCACAGATACGCAGTATTTT	CSASVPRGTDTQYF
NA	TRBV27	TRBJ2-7	NA	TGTGCCAGCATCAAGACGGGTGTCCCCTACGAGCAGTACTTC	CASIKTGVPYEQYF
NA	TRBV5-4	TRBJ1-2	NA	TGTGCCAGCAGCTTGGCCGGGACGGGAGCTAACTATGGCTACACCTTC	CASSLAGTGANYGYTF
once	TRBV7-3	TRBJ2-7	NA	TGTGCCACAGGGGACGTAGACGAGCAGTACTTC	CATGDVDEQYF
NA	TRBV7-8	TRBJ1-5	NA	TGTGCCAGCAGCTTAGTTCTCGGACAGTCCAATCAGCCCCAGCATTTT	CASSLVLGQSNQPQHF
once	TRBV5-8	TRBJ2-5	NA	TGTGCCAGCAGCCGGGGACATCGGGAGACCCAGTACTTC	CASSRGHRETQYF
NA	TRBV19	TRBJ2-1	TRBD2	TGTGCCAGTAGTACCCACTCGACTAGCGGGAGAAGGTCGAGATCCTACAATGAGCAGTTCTTC	CASSTHSTSGRRSRSYNEQFF
once	TRBV3-1/TRBV3-2	TRBJ1-2	TRBD1	TGTGCCAGCAGCCAAGATCCCGGGACAGGTTGGGGCTACACCTTC	CASSQDPGTGWGYTF
NA	TRBV4-1	TRBJ1-2	NA	TGCGCCAGCAGCCAAGCCAGGGATGGAGGCTACACCTTC	CASSQARDGGYTF
once	TRBV11-2	TRBJ1-2	NA	TGTGCCAGCACCTCGTTCGGGGGAGGCTACACCTTC	CASTSFGGGYTF
NA	TRBV6-6	TRBJ2-7	TRBD2	TGTGCCAGCATCCGGGAGGAAGGGTTTTCCGAGCAGTACTTC	CASIREEGFSEQYF
NA	TRBV5-4	TRBJ2-1	TRBD2	TGTGCCAGCAGCTTGGCCCCTAGCGGGGGGGATGAGCAGTTCTTC	CASSLAPSGGDEQFF
medium-sized	TRBV6-2/TRBV6-3	TRBJ1-1	NA	NA	CASSTSTGAPKGYTEAFF
NA	TRBV28	TRBJ2-7	NA	TGTGCCAGCAGTTCCGCGGACATCCAAAACGAGCAGTACTTC	CASSSADIQNEQYF
few	TRBV19	TRBJ1-1	NA	TGTGCCACCGGGCCGGGGGAAGGGAACACTGAAGCTTTCTTT	CATGPGEGNTEAFF
NA	TRBV12-2	TRBJ2-1	NA	TGTGCAAGTCGCTTAAAAATAGGATCTAGCGGGAGTATTGAGCAGTTCTTC	CASRLKIGSSGSIEQFF
NA	TRBV24-1	TRBJ2-3	TRBD1	TGTGCCACCAGTGATCGGCAGGGGGGCACAGATACGCAGTATTTT	CATSDRQGGTDTQYF